Shown below are 16 T cell receptor beta chains from a single sample sequenced in a study of blood T cell repertoires in COVID-19. The repertoire was sequenced with immunoSEQ multiplex PCR; TCRdb's copy has only in-frame clones and lacks some. The data hold 360,000 or so clones, with roughly four fifths observed a single time. Material for sequencing was PBMCs or T cells enriched from blood (not recorded which). These receptors originate from a woman aged 45-59 years who had recovered from COVID-19.

This sequence joins TRBV4-2 and TRBJ1-5; D is undetermined. V was cut by 4 bases and J by 0 bases, with 7 bases left in between. CDR3 length equals 14 residues. Germline V lookup: CDR1 LGHNA, CDR2 YNFKEQ. The CDR3 DNA reads TGTGCCAGCAGCCTGGACTATAGCAATCAGCCCCAGCATTTT. Protein sequence: CASSLDYSNQPQHF.

The CDR3 DNA reads as TGCGCCAGCACCCTCACAGGGGGCAATGAGCAGTTCTTC. Protein product: CASTLTGGNEQFF. The V and J genes are TRBV5-1 and TRBJ2-1, with 8 bases fitting TRBD1. V lost 6 bases and J lost 6; bases outside the gene matches: 5. The CDR3 is 13 amino acids. The germline V gene encodes CDR1 SGHRS and CDR2 YFSETQ.

The chain couples TRBV11-3 to TRBJ1-2; 8 positions match TRBD1. There are 15 residues in the CDR3. V trimming: 3 bases; J trimming: 5 bases; junction bases outside the gene matches: 8. Germline V gene sequence: CDR1 SGHNT, CDR2 YENEEA. CDR3 sequence: CASSLTGAGGYGYTF. The DNA for the CDR3 is TGTGCCAGCAGCTTGACAGGGGCCGGGGGTTATGGCTACACCTTC.

The gene calls are TRBV5-1 and TRBJ1-2, with D uncertain. The germline CDR1 and CDR2 sequences are SGHRS and YFSETQ. This CDR3 has 14 residues. The ends were cut back, 3 bases at V and 3 bases at J, with 12 bases in the middle. This CDR3 reads CASSSGGQYYGYTF. The CDR3 DNA reads TGCGCCAGCAGCTCGGGAGGGCAGTACTATGGCTACACCTTC.

This sequence joins TRBV11-2 and TRBJ2-1; 8 positions match TRBD1. With V trimmed by 1 base and J by 4 bases, 3 bases remained unmatched. Germline V gene sequence: CDR1 SGHAT, CDR2 FQNNGV. The CDR3 runs 15 residues. The CDR3 reads CASSLGRGLYNEQFF. The DNA of the CDR3 is TGTGCCAGCAGCTTAGGCAGGGGGCTTTACAATGAGCAGTTCTTC.

This clone was detected once. The chain is built from TRBV7-2 and TRBJ2-7; 7 positions agree with TRBD2. V trimming: 0 bases; J trimming: 2 bases; junction bases outside the gene matches: 4. Germline CDR1 is SGHTA and CDR2 is FQGNSA. The CDR3 runs to 15 residues. The CDR3 DNA follows: TGTGCCAGCAGCTTAGCGCGGACTAGTCCCTACGAGCAGTACTTC. Its translation is CASSLARTSPYEQYF.

The V gene is TRBV27, the J gene TRBJ2-1, with TRBD2 matching 12 bases. V trimming: 0 bases; J trimming: 10 bases; junction bases outside the gene matches: 19. The CDR3 is 20 amino acids. Germline V gene lookup returns CDR1 MNHEY and CDR2 SMNVEV (reference sequence). CDR3: CASSLSVLTSLAGGPGEQFF. DNA for the CDR3: TGTGCCAGCAGTTTATCGGTCCTCACGTCCCTAGCGGGAGGGCCGGGAGAGCAGTTCTTC.

The CDR3 region has the DNA TGTGCCAGCAGTTCCCCCGCGGGAGGGACGCAGTATTTT. This sequence encodes CASSSPAGGTQYF. The rearrangement links TRBV6-2 or TRBV6-3 to TRBJ2-3, with 9 bases that match TRBD2. Germline lookup yields CDR1 MNHEY and CDR2 SVGEGT. V lost 4 bases and J lost 9; bases outside the gene matches: 5. The CDR3 runs to 13 residues.

The chain is built from TRBV27 and TRBJ1-2; D not resolved. The CDR3 is made up of 14 amino acids. Trimming removed 3 bases at V and 2 bases at J, with 10 bases between. Germline V CDR1 and CDR2: MNHEY, SMNVEV (reference sequence). The CDR3 DNA reads TGTGCCAGCAGTTTGAGGGCCCCCAACTATGGCTACACCTTC. It codes for CASSLRAPNYGYTF.

The chain uses TRBV27 and TRBJ2-6; no clear D. Germline CDR1 MNHEY, CDR2 SMNVEV (reference sequence). V lost 5 bases and J 0 bases, leaving 11 bases between the germline ends. The CDR3 length is 16 residues. The CDR3: CASSLFKSSGANVLTF. In nucleotides, the CDR3 is TGTGCCAGCAGTCTATTTAAGAGCTCTGGGGCCAACGTCCTGACTTTC.

V and J are TRBV7-3 and TRBJ1-6; TRBD1 is a possible D gene (5 bases). Germline CDR1 SGHTA, CDR2 FQGTGA. The CDR3 has 15 amino acids. Trimming shortened V by 4 bases and J by 1 base, and 8 bases separated the two germline ends. CDR3 sequence (DNA): TGTGCCAGCAGCTCCTCAGGGTCCTATAATTCACCCCTCCACTTT. Its translation is CASSSSGSYNSPLHF.

The chain couples TRBV7-2 to TRBJ1-1; tentative D call: TRBD1 (5 bases). Germline V gene sequence: CDR1 SGHTA, CDR2 FQGNSA. The V end was cut by 1 base, the J end by 1 base, with 7 bases between. The CDR3 length is 14 residues. This CDR3 is CASSLGRANTEAFF. CDR3 DNA sequence: TGTGCCAGCAGCTTAGGCAGGGCGAACACTGAAGCTTTCTTT.

The V and J genes are TRBV11-3 and TRBJ2-3, with TRBD2 identical over 7 bases. CDR1 and CDR2 (germline): SGHNT, YENEEA. Trimming removed 6 bases from V and 2 bases from J; junction bases left unmatched: 14. CDR3 size: 17 residues. The CDR3 region is CASSLPIGERDTDTQYF. CDR3 bases: TGTGCCAGCAGTTTACCCATCGGGGAGCGGGACACAGATACGCAGTATTTT.

A few counts support this clone. The CDR3 nucleotides are TGTGCCTGGGCCGAGGGCGCCGATTCGTCCCAGCATTTT. Its translation: CAWAEGADSSQHF. The J gene is TRBJ1-5, the V gene TRBV30; D gene unclear. The V and J ends lost 5 bases and 11 bases respectively, with 19 bases between them. Germline CDR1 and CDR2: GTSNPN and SVGIG (reference sequence). The CDR3 length is 13 residues.

The chain combines TRBV11-3 with TRBJ1-2; D is possibly TRBD1 (5 bases). This CDR3 has 15 residues. The V end was cut by 0 bases, the J end by 2 bases, with 10 bases between. CDR1 is SGHNT, CDR2 YENEEA, per germline. The CDR3 nucleotides read TGTGCCAGCAGCTTAGATCCCCAGGGAAACTATGGCTACACCTTC. This sequence encodes CASSLDPQGNYGYTF.

This clone has just one count. CDR3 residues: CASSQVETGNQPQHF. The CDR3 nucleotides read TGCGCCAGCAGCCAAGTAGAAACGGGAAATCAGCCCCAGCATTTT. The chain has TRBV4-1 and TRBJ1-5; D call uncertain. The CDR3 has 15 residues. V gave up 1 base and J gave up 4 bases, with 11 bases separating them. Germline-derived CDR1 and CDR2 are MGHRA and YSYEKL.